The clone carrying this T cell receptor beta chain was counted a few times. The data derive from a study of low-dose radiotherapy and immunotherapy resistance in tumors. Study summary: Patients were given intravenous nivolumab 240 mg every two weeks plus ipilimumab 1 mg/kg every six weeks.

TRAV- and TRBV-specific primers primed first-strand cDNA, covering alpha and beta chains. It was with a constant-region primer and a V-primer adapter that TCRs were amplified over roughly 18 PCR cycles. Researchers amplified the isolated mRNA using in vitro transcription. Using its own MiXCR run on the reads, TCRdb lists one record per CDR3 protein. The top ten hold less than 6.5% of the sample, which has approximately 7,300 distinct CDR3 sequences, roughly 84% seen once. Donors received nivolumab, ipilimumab, aspirin, low-dose cyclophosphamide and low-dose radiotherapy. The CDR3 length is 15 residues. J gave up 7 bases and V 2 bases, and 4 bases lay outside the gene matches. Per germline, CDR1 SGHRS and CDR2 YFSETQ.

The receptor's source is a human donor with advanced metastatic prostate, ovarian, gallbladder or colorectal cancer (not recorded which). This table probably holds off-target reads from a library built for another chain. The V gene is TRBV5-1, the J gene TRBJ2-1; 12 positions agree with TRBD1. The chain's CDR3 is CASSFGTGGRNEQFF. The CDR3 region has the DNA TGCGCCAGCAGCTTCGGGACAGGGGGCCGGAATGAGCAGTTCTTC.